This T cell receptor (beta chain) comes out of a study of graft-versus-host responses after intestinal transplantation (dated by TCRdb to the early 2020s). With respect to the entire study: The transplants that recipients got were multivisceral, liver-intestinal, or isolated intestinal. Every recipient was given anti-thymocyte globulin induction, then maintenance tacrolimus and steroids for roughly 3 years. After intestinal transplantation, graft-versus-host and host-versus-graft alloreactive T cell clones in the graft, circulation and bone marrow were tracked using bulk TCR-beta CDR3 sequencing. Alloreactive clones were identified by sequencing pre-transplant mixed lymphocyte reaction products and comparing these products with unstimulated pre-transplant donor and recipient T cells. A cohort of some 24 intestinal transplant recipients, including one retransplant, was enrolled, and a few patients lacking pretransplant specimens were excluded. Donor T cell macrochimerism was defined as a peak of at least 4% donor T cells among recipient peripheral blood mononuclear cells. Instead of going to the commercial service, samples from a few later patients were sequenced in-house on an Illumina MiSeq and processed with MiXCR. Broad study findings and their caveats: Peak levels of circulating GvH clones were associated with declines in HvG clones early after transplant. Conclusions were limited by the relatively low number and heterogeneity of intestinal transplant patients. GvH clones turned up in recipient bone marrow, with some appearing earlier in ileal mucosa or blood, a pattern consistent with an intestinal mucosal origin. In patients with donor T cell macrochimerism, the allografts had high GvH to HvG T cell clonal ratios.

V is pared back by 8 bases and J by 1 base, with 9 bases lying between the germline termini. Per the germline V gene, ENHRY is the CDR1 and SYGVKD is the CDR2. The CDR3 runs 12 residues from the cysteine to the phenylalanine. Kept here is only the CDR3 DNA, which spans 36 bases and is read in frame from base 1. This specimen's time point label, per the study, means: cells obtained before transplantation from donor or recipient. CD3+CD4+ and CD3+CD8+ populations were FACS-sorted from unstimulated pre-transplant donor and recipient cells taken from spleen or lymph nodes. Library preparation employed the immunoSEQ multiplex PCR assay. In most patients, genomic DNA was isolated using the Qiagen DNeasy Blood and Tissue Kit and sent frozen to Adaptive Biotechnologies for TCR sequencing. High-throughput TCR-beta CDR3 sequencing of genomic DNA from most patients was performed by Adaptive Biotechnologies. In the original analysis: TCR sequencing data for 15 to 20 patients were retrieved from Adaptive's ImmunoSEQ software; three other patients were processed with MiXCR and VDJtools. To correct CD4 versus CD8 sorting errors, any sequence found in both subsets at a frequency ratio below 5:1 was removed. Because the origin of CDR3 nucleotide sequences shared between donor and recipient could not be assigned, those sequences were removed. Alloreactive clones required at least 2-fold expansion over unstimulated cells and minimum CFSE-low frequency of 0.002% (template counts) or 0.001% (read counts). Clones detected in sequenced pre-transplant spleen, lymph node, or MLR CFSE-low populations of the donor or recipient were defined as mappable. The cumulative frequency of alloreactive clones was calculated as a percentage of all sequences, weighted by copy number. Imported from immuneACCESS, the table was reduced by TCRdb to in-frame sequences with V and J called. These copies leave out some clones; in studies compared against another copy, an unresolved V gene accounts for under half, and the cause of the remainder is not known. The DNA was the basis for D and trimming; V, J and clone size are from that table. For this sample there are roughly 64,000 clones; 90% appear just once. The ten biggest clones cover around 1.7% of the sample.

On this clone itself: It has no known antigen specificity. Per-base qualities were not stored, and no clone one base away is much larger.

The chain joins TRBV10-3 to TRBJ2-7, with a weak D call of TRBD1 (5 bases match). The specimen was unstimulated CD8+ T cells sorted from spleen or lymph node cells, collected before transplant. The source is a human donor who was the organ donor for an intestinal transplant. The CDR3 amino acid sequence is: CAIGAGSYEQYF. The DNA sequence is TGTGCCATCGGGGCAGGATCCTACGAGCAGTACTTC.